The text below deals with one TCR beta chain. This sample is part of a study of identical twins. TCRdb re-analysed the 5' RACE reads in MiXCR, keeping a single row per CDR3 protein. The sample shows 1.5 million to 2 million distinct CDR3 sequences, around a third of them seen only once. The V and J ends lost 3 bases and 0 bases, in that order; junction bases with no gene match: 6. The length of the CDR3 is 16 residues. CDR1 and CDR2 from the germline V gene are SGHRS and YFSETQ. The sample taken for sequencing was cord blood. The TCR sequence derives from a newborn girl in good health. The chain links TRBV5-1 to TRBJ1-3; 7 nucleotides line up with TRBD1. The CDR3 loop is CASSSGTVSSGNTIYF. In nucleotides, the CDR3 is TGCGCCAGCAGCTCCGGGACAGTCAGCTCTGGAAACACCATATATTTT.